The source of this T cell receptor beta chain is a study of breast tumors, draining lymph nodes, adjacent tissues. In this sample, this clonotype turned up many times. Its specificity is unknown. Regarding the study as a whole: Compared with basal-like, luminal-like tumors shared significantly more repertoire with nontumor tissue. Data only fit, rather than demonstrated, lymph node origin of most tumor T cells. Tumors had less TCR diversity than lymph nodes, more than nontumor tissue. Findings are consistent with lymph node origin and intratumoral expansion of most tumor T cells.

This CDR3 is built from 13 residues. Germline V gives CDR1 SGHTA, CDR2 FQGNSA. Trimming took 5 bases from V and 3 from J, leaving 11 bases between them. Each CDR3 protein is one row after TCRdb ran MiXCR on the multiplex PCR reads. The table lists about 89,000 distinct CDR3 sequences, more than 25% of them singletons. Samples came from axillary lymph nodes draining the breast cancer. The rearrangement joins TRBV7-2 to TRBJ2-7, with D unresolved. This TCR was recovered from a female donor with breast cancer. Some clones in this sample may be carry-over from other donors' samples. Source material: axillary lymph node tissue. The CDR3 region is CASSRGPLYEQYF. The CDR3 DNA reads as TGTGCCAGCAGCAGAGGACCTCTCTACGAGCAGTACTTC.